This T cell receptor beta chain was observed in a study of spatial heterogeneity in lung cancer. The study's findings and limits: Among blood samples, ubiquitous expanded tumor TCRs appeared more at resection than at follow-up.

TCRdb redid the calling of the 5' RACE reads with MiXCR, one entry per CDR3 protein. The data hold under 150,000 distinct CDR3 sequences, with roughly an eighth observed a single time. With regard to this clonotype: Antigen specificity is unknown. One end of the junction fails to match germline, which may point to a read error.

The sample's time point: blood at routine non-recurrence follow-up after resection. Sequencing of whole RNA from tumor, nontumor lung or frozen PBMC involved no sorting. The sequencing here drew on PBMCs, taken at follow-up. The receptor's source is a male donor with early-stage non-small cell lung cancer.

The CDR3 is CATSGGLYEDTQYF. DNA of the CDR3: TGTGCCACAAGTGGGGGCCTATATGAGGATACGCAGTATTTT. The J gene is TRBJ2-3, the V gene TRBV24-1; possibly TRBD1 for D (6 bases). Germline lookup yields CDR1 KGHDR and CDR2 SFDVKD. The CDR3 sequence is 14 residues long.